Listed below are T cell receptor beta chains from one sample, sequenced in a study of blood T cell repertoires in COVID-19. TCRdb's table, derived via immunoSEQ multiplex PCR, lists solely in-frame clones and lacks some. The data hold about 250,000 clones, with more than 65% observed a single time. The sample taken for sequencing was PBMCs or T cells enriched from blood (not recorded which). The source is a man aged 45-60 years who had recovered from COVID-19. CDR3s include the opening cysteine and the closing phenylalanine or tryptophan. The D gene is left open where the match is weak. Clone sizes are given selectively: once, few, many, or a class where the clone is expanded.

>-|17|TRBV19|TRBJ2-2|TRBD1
TGTGCCAGTACCAACCTGGGACAGACTGCGAACACCGGGGAGCTGTTTTTT
CASTNLGQTANTGELFF
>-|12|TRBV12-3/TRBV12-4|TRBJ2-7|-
TGTGCCAGCAGCACGAGCTCCTACGAGCAGTACTTC
CASSTSSYEQYF
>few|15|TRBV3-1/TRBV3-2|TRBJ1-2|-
TGTGCCAGCAGCCAGAACCCCGGTGGAGGATATGGCTACACCTTC
CASSQNPGGGYGYTF
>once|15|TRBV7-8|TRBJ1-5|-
TGTGCCAGCAGCCGGGAGACTAATAGCAATCAGCCCCAGCATTTT
CASSRETNSNQPQHF
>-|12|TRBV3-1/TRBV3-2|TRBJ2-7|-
TGTGCCAGCAGCCAAGTGAGCACCGAGCAGTACTTC
CASSQVSTEQYF
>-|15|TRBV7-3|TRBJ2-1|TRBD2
TGTGCCAGCAGCTCCGAGCGGGGGGGTTGGAATGAGCAGTTCTTC
CASSSERGGWNEQFF
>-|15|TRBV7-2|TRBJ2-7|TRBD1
TGTGCCAGCAGCTACGCGACAGGGGGCTCCTACGAGCAGTACTTC
CASSYATGGSYEQYF
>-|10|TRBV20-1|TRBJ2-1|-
TGCAGTGCTAGACAGGTAGAGCAGTTCTTC
CSARQVEQFF
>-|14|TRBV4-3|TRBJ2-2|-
TGCGCCAGCAGCCAAGAGCGAACCACCGGGGAGCTGTTTTTT
CASSQERTTGELFF
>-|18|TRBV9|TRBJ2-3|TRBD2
TGTGCCAGCAGCGTCTCAACCCGACTAGCGGGAAACACAGATACGCAGTATTTT
CASSVSTRLAGNTDTQYF
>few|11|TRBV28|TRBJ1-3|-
TGTGCCAGCAGCACCGGGGACACCATATATTTT
CASSTGDTIYF
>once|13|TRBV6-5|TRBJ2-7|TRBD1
TGTGCCAGCAGTTACGTGACAGGGGGCGAGCAGTACTTC
CASSYVTGGEQYF
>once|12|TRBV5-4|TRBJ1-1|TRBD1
TGTGCCACCAGGGACAGGGCGACTGAAGCTTTCTTT
CATRDRATEAFF
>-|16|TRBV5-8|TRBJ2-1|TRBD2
TGTGCCAGCAGCTTGGGCCTAGCGGGAGGGCCGTATGAGCAGTTCTTC
CASSLGLAGGPYEQFF
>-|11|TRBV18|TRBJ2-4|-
TGTGCCAGCTCACCAGAGAACATTCAGTACTTC
CASSPENIQYF
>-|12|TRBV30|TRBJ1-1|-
TGTGCCTGGAGTGTGCGGGGGTCTGAAGCTTTCTTT
CAWSVRGSEAFF
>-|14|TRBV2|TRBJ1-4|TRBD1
TGTGCCAGCAGCCCGGGACAGGGTTTTGGAAAACTGTTTTTT
CASSPGQGFGKLFF
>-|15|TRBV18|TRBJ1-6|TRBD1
TGTGCCAGCTCCCAAATACAGGGGACGAATTCACCCCTCCACTTT
CASSQIQGTNSPLHF
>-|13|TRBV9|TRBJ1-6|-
TGTGCCAGCAGCGTACGGGAGGGGTCACCCCTCCACTTT
CASSVREGSPLHF
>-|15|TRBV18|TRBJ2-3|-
TGTGCCAGCTCACCACCGACAGTTAGCACAGATACGCAGTATTTT
CASSPPTVSTDTQYF
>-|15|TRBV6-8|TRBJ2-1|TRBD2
TGTGCCAGCAGGGCAACTAGCGGACTTTACAATGAGCAGTTCTTC
CASRATSGLYNEQFF
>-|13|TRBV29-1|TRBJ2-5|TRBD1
TGCAGCGGTCGGACAGGGGGCGAGGAGACCCAGTACTTC
CSGRTGGEETQYF
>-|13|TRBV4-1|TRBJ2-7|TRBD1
TGCGCCAGCAGCCAAGGGACAGGGAACGAGCAGTACTTC
CASSQGTGNEQYF
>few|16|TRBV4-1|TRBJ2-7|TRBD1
TGCGCCAGCAGCCATGCGTTGGGGACAGAGAATTACGAGCAGTACTTC
CASSHALGTENYEQYF
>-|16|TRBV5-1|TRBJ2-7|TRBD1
TGCGCCAGCACTAAGGGGGCAGGAGGACTCTCCTACGAGCAGTACTTC
CASTKGAGGLSYEQYF
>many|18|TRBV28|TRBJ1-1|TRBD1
TGTGCCAGCAGCCAGGGGGGACAGGGATGGGAATGGGGGACTGAAGCTTTCTTT
CASSQGGQGWEWGTEAFF
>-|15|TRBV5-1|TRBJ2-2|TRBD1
TGCGCCAGCAGCCCAACAGGGGAAAACACCGGGGAGCTGTTTTTT
CASSPTGENTGELFF
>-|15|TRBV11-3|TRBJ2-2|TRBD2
TGTGCCAGCAGTTTTAGCGGGAGGGTCACCGGGGAGCTGTTTTTT
CASSFSGRVTGELFF
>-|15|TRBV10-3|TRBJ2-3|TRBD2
TGTGCCATCAACCCCGGGACTAGCGGGGCAGATACGCAGTATTTT
CAINPGTSGADTQYF
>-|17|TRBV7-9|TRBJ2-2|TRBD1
TGTGCCAGCAGCCCGGTCGTCCAGGGGGTGAACACCGGGGAGCTGTTTTTT
CASSPVVQGVNTGELFF
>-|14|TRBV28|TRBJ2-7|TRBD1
TGTGCCAGCAGCACGACAGGGGGCTCTGACGAGCAGTACTTC
CASSTTGGSDEQYF
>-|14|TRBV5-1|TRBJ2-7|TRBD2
TGCGCCAGCAGCTCCCAGCGGGGGTCCTACGAGCAGTACTTC
CASSSQRGSYEQYF
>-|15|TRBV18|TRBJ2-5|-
TGTGCCAGCTCACCACTACGCACAGGTCAAGAGACCCAGTACTTC
CASSPLRTGQETQYF
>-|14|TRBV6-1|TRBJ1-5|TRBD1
TGTGCCAGCAGGGACAGGGGGCAGGTTCAGCCCCAGCATTTT
CASRDRGQVQPQHF
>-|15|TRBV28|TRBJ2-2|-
TGTGCCAGCAGTCCCCTTAGAACGAACACCGGGGAGCTGTTTTTT
CASSPLRTNTGELFF